Below are 17 T cell receptor beta chains sequenced from a single sample in a study of metastatic and nonmetastatic thyroid tumors. No treatment of any kind had been given to any patient before thyroid surgery. MiXCR was used by TCRdb to re-call the PCR reads. Here the sample spans approximately 14,000 clones, roughly 3.5% being singletons. What was sequenced was tumor tissue. The receptors originated from a female donor with papillary thyroid cancer or a benign thyroid nodule (not recorded which). Some clones in this sample may be carry-over from other donors' samples.

This clone showed up just a few times. The chain recombines TRBV6-2 or TRBV6-3 with TRBJ1-5; 8 nucleotides align to TRBD1. There are 14 residues in the CDR3. Germline values: CDR1 MNHEY, CDR2 SVGEGT. The junction had 7 bases not matched to a gene; V was cut back by 7 bases and J by 5 bases. The CDR3 region is CASIFGTGDQPQHF. CDR3 sequence (DNA): TGTGCCAGCATTTTCGGGACAGGTGATCAGCCCCAGCATTTT.

This clone turned up a few times. In the same sample, other DNA sequences code for this CDR3. The chain joins TRBV7-8 to TRBJ1-1; D ambiguous. There are 12 residues in the CDR3. Germline CDR1 SGHVS, CDR2 FQNEAQ. V was pared by 3 bases and J by 6 bases, with 8 bases between. The CDR3 sequence is CASSFMGPEAFF. Written as DNA, the CDR3 is TGTGCCAGCAGCTTTATGGGTCCTGAAGCTTTCTTT.

This clone was seen a few times. This rearrangement joins TRBV6-1 to TRBJ2-2; 8 bases map to TRBD1. This CDR3 has 15 residues. Germline CDR1 MNHNS, CDR2 SASEGT. V trimming: 7 bases; J trimming: 7 bases; junction bases outside the gene matches: 11. CDR3 coding DNA: TGTGCCAGCATACAATCTCAGGGGGCCGACGGGGAGCTGTTTTTT. Translation: CASIQSQGADGELFF.

The table lists this clone with a few counts. This sample also contains other DNA sequences that code for the same CDR3. V gene TRBV6-1 combines with J gene TRBJ2-7; a weak D match, TRBD2 (5 bases). In germline, CDR1 is MNHNS, CDR2 SASEGT. V lost 3 bases and J lost 1, with 10 bases in between. CDR3 length: 14 residues. This CDR3 is CASSDRGVSYEQYF. The DNA for the CDR3 is TGTGCCAGCAGTGATCGGGGTGTATCCTACGAGCAGTACTTC.

This clone was counted many times. The chain employs TRBV10-2 and TRBJ2-1; TRBD2 aligns across 7 bases. After removal of 6 bases from V and 4 bases from J, the junction contained 6 bases not matched to a gene. The CDR3 runs to 14 residues. Germline V lookup: CDR1 WSHSY, CDR2 SAAADI. DNA for the CDR3: TGCGCCAGCAGGACCGGGACTACATACAATGAGCAGTTCTTC. The encoded protein is CASRTGTTYNEQFF.

For this clone: One end of the junction fails to match germline, which may point to a read error. This sequence joins TRBV5-1 and TRBJ2-2, with D possibly matching TRBD2 (6 bases). CDR3 length equals 14 residues. Per germline, CDR1 SGHRS and CDR2 YFSETQ. The CDR3 coding sequence is TGCGCCAGCAGCTACAGACGGAGCACCGGGGGGCTGTTTTTT. Translated, it gives CASSYRRSTGGLFF.

A few counts support this clone. V and J are TRBV6-1 and TRBJ2-1; no firm D call. CDR3 length equals 13 residues. V lost 6 bases and J 9 bases, leaving 15 bases between the germline ends. Germline V CDR1 and CDR2: MNHNS, SASEGT. CDR3 sequence: CASSGAPGGEQFF. CDR3 bases: TGTGCCAGCAGCGGCGCTCCCGGCGGTGAGCAGTTCTTC.

This clone appeared many times. The rearrangement joins TRBV6-1 to TRBJ1-2; possible D gene TRBD1, 6 bases. Germline loops: CDR1 MNHNS, CDR2 SASEGT. V lost 9 bases, J lost 11 bases, and 16 bases lay in between. This CDR3 spans 11 amino acids. CDR3 loop: CASIGGQGYTF. Written as DNA, the CDR3 is TGTGCCAGTATCGGGGGGCAAGGTTACACCTTC.

This clone has at least ten counts. The chain couples TRBV6-6 to TRBJ1-2; D not certain. The CDR3 totals 14 residues. The V gene's germline CDR1 is MNHNY and CDR2 SVGAGI (reference sequence). V shed 0 bases and J shed 3 bases, with 8 bases lying between them. The CDR3 sequence is CASSYSGSHYGYTF. CDR3 coding DNA: TGTGCCAGCAGTTACTCAGGGTCCCACTATGGCTACACCTTC.

This clone has a handful of counts. Other DNA sequences in the same sample also yield this CDR3. The chain carries TRBV6-1 and TRBJ2-7, with 8 bases aligning to TRBD2. V was clipped by 5 bases and J by 1 base; unmatched bases: 13. Germline values: CDR1 MNHNS, CDR2 SASEGT. CDR3 length: 17 amino acids. The CDR3 loop reads CASSTVAGGRESYEQYF. The CDR3 DNA sequence: TGTGCCAGCAGTACCGTGGCGGGGGGACGGGAATCCTACGAGCAGTACTTC.

A note on this clone: The junction departs from the called germline gene at one end, perhaps through a read error. The CDR3, as DNA: TGTGCCACCGTAGGGGACACCGGGGAGCCGTTATTT. Encoded protein: CATVGDTGEPLF. The gene calls are TRBV6-1 and TRBJ2-2, with D maybe TRBD1 (6 bases). Germline V CDR1 and CDR2: MNHNS, SASEGT. The CDR3 consists of 12 residues.

This clone was counted at least ten times. The chain uses TRBV6-1 and TRBJ2-3; 9 positions match TRBD1. V dropped 1 base and J dropped 4; count of bases not matched to a gene: 0. The CDR3 is 14 residues long. Germline-derived CDR1 and CDR2 are MNHNS and SASEGT. The CDR3 nucleotides read TGTGCCAGCAGTGAAGGGACAGGGGCAGATACGCAGTATTTT. Protein: CASSEGTGADTQYF.

In the case of this clone: Distinct nucleotide sequences in the sample also encode this CDR3. This chain connects TRBV6-1 to TRBJ2-3, with D perhaps TRBD1 (6 bases). The V gene's germline CDR1 is MNHNS and CDR2 SASEGT. The germline V and J ends were trimmed by 6 bases and 3 bases, with 16 bases remaining between them. The CDR3 has 15 amino acids. CDR3 loop: CASSKDRVITDTQYF. The CDR3 nucleotides are TGTGCCAGCAGCAAGGACAGAGTAATAACAGATACGCAGTATTTT.

This clone was seen ten or more times. The chain has TRBV20-1 and TRBJ2-1, with no clear D. Trimming took 4 bases from V and 8 from J, leaving 18 bases between them. There are 14 residues in the CDR3. Germline CDR1 is DFQATT and CDR2 is SNEGSKA (reference sequence). The chain's CDR3 is CSAIPTSLRDEQFF. CDR3 in DNA: TGCAGTGCTATTCCCACAAGCCTAAGGGATGAGCAGTTCTTC.

This clone was seen at least ten times. The rearrangement uses TRBV6-1 and TRBJ2-7; 8 nucleotides align to TRBD2. This CDR3 contains 15 residues. The trim removed 8 bases at V and 3 bases at J, leaving 12 bases unmatched. Germline V CDR1 and CDR2: MNHNS, SASEGT. As DNA, the CDR3 is TGTGCCAGCGGGCGTGGACTAGCTGGCAGCTACGAGCAGTACGTC. This encodes CASGRGLAGSYEQYV.

The V gene is TRBV28, the J gene TRBJ1-5; the D gene is possibly TRBD1 (5 bases). Germline V gene data show CDR1 as MDHEN and CDR2 as SYDVKM. V lost 6 bases and J lost 5, with 11 bases in between. The CDR3 totals 13 residues. The CDR3 bases are TGTGCCAGCAGGTCGACAGAGTATCAGCCCCAGCATTTT. The encoded protein is CASRSTEYQPQHF.

The chain is built from TRBV28 and TRBJ1-6, with D unclear. This CDR3 is 13 amino acids long. Germline CDR1 is MDHEN and CDR2 is SYDVKM. Trimming pared 6 bases from V and 7 bases from J, leaving 10 bases between. The CDR3 region is CASSLIRNSPLHF. Here the CDR3 DNA reads TGTGCCAGCAGCTTGATCCGGAATTCACCCCTCCACTTT.